This is a list of T cell receptor beta chains from one sample in a study of a mutant IDH1 vaccine in newly diagnosed glioma. Some clones are missing from TCRdb's copy, which holds only in-frame ones; the method was immunoSEQ multiplex PCR. Of over 80,000 clones in the sample, around nine tenths were seen once. Sequences were derived from PBMCs, sampled from a glioma patient treated with radiotherapy, temozolomide or both. Source of these receptors: a woman aged 50 to 60 with glioma. The CDR3 runs from the conserved cysteine through the conserved F or W. A D gene is named only where the DNA matches it firmly. The size field is filled for only some rows; it gives once, few, many or a size class.

clone size,V gene,D gene,J gene,CDR3 protein,CDR3 DNA
.,TRBV12-5,.,TRBJ2-7,CASGLVIGRGVSYEQYF,TGTGCTAGTGGTTTGGTAATAGGTCGTGGGGTATCCTACGAGCAGTACTTC
.,TRBV5-4,TRBD2,TRBJ2-7,CASSSSGRAAYEQYF,TGTGCCAGCAGCTCTAGCGGGAGGGCCGCGTACGAGCAGTACTTC
once,TRBV9,TRBD1,TRBJ2-2,CASSELGQGGRGELFF,TGTGCCAGCAGCGAGCTGGGACAGGGGGGTCGAGGGGAGCTGTTTTTT
.,TRBV27,.,TRBJ2-1,CASSLSSYNEQFF,TGTGCCAGCAGTTTGAGCTCCTACAATGAGCAGTTCTTC
.,TRBV7-6,.,TRBJ2-7,CASSLAPAARSSYEQYF,TGTGCCAGCAGCTTAGCCCCCGCGGCCAGAAGCTCCTACGAGCAGTACTTC
.,TRBV28,TRBD1,TRBJ1-1,CASSSGQGNTEAFF,TGTGCCAGCAGTTCGGGACAGGGGAACACTGAAGCTTTCTTT
.,TRBV30,TRBD1,TRBJ1-1,CAWSSYRGTEAFF,TGTGCCTGGAGTTCGTACAGGGGAACTGAAGCTTTCTTT
once,TRBV28,.,TRBJ2-4,CASSFPIGQENIQYF,TGTGCCAGCAGTTTTCCCATAGGGCAGGAAAACATTCAGTACTTC
.,TRBV18,.,TRBJ1-4,CATQESRSKNEKLFF,TGTGCCACGCAAGAGAGCAGGAGCAAAAATGAAAAACTGTTTTTT
.,TRBV19,.,TRBJ1-5,CASSMGTVSNQPQHF,TGTGCCAGTAGTATGGGGACGGTTAGCAATCAGCCCCAGCATTTT
.,TRBV6-1,.,TRBJ2-7,CASSLPGDLNEQYF,TGTGCCAGCAGTCTACCGGGGGACCTGAACGAGCAGTACTTC
.,TRBV18,.,TRBJ2-7,CASSPRDFYEQYF,TGTGCCAGCTCACCTCGGGACTTCTACGAGCAGTACTTC
.,TRBV5-1,TRBD1,TRBJ2-5,CASSLEGRGRETQYF,TGCGCCAGCAGCTTGGAGGGCAGGGGGCGAGAGACCCAGTACTTC
.,TRBV28,TRBD1,TRBJ1-5,CASSSGQGLNQPQHF,TGTGCCAGCAGTTCGGGACAGGGTTTAAATCAGCCCCAGCATTTT
.,TRBV20-1,.,TRBJ2-7,CSARDPYEQYF,TGCAGTGCTAGAGACCCTTACGAGCAGTACTTC
.,TRBV9,.,TRBJ2-1,CASSVGGGLTYNEQFF,TGTGCCAGCAGCGTAGGGGGCGGACTGACCTACAATGAGCAGTTCTTC
.,TRBV28,.,TRBJ1-2,CASTPGGRGYGYTF,TGTGCCAGCACCCCTGGGGGGCGAGGGTATGGCTACACCTTC
once,TRBV30,.,TRBJ1-5,CAWSTGWSQPQHF,TGTGCCTGGAGTACTGGTTGGAGTCAGCCCCAGCATTTT